This TCR beta chain derives from a study of OX40 agonist ivuxolimab in advanced cancers. On the study more broadly: Ivuxolimab, an agonist antibody against OX40 (CD134), was given to patients. Study results and limitations: Compared with CD4+, CD8+ T cells on average had more expanded clones.

With respect to this clone: Its target is not known.

The repertoire was sequenced with immunoSEQ multiplex PCR; TCRdb's copy has only in-frame clones and lacks some. The sample yields approximately 82,000 clones, 75% to 90% seen once. Trimming took 6 bases from V and 0 from J, leaving 15 bases between them. In germline, CDR1 is SGHAT, CDR2 FQNNGV. CDR3 length equals 17 residues. The receptor comes from an adult with an advanced solid tumor such as melanoma, head and neck, liver or kidney cancer. The chain carries TRBV11-2 and TRBJ2-6; TRBD2 is a possible D gene (5 bases). The source was CD4+ or CD8+ T cells sorted from blood, collected in a trial of the OX40 agonist ivuxolimab. The CDR3 loop is CASRGTRRSSGANVLTF. CDR3 coding DNA: TGTGCCAGCAGGGGCACCCGGAGGAGCTCTGGGGCCAACGTCCTGACTTTC.